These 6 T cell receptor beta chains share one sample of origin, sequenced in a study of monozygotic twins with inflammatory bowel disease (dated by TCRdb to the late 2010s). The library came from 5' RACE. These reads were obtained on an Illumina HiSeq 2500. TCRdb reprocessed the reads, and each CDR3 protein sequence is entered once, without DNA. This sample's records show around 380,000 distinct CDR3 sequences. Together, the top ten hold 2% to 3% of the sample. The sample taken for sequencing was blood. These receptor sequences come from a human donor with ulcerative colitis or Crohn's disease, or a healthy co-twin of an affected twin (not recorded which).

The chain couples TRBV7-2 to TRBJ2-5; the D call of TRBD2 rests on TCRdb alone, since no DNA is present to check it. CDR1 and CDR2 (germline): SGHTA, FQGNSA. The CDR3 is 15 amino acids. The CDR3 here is CASSSTGTSSETQYF.

The CDR3 sequence is CASSLDFPGQGGMNTEAFF. This chain connects TRBV25-1 to TRBJ1-1; TCRdb's D gene call, TRBD1, goes unchecked for lack of DNA. Germline CDR1 is MGHDK and CDR2 is SYGVNS. The CDR3 runs to 19 residues.

The CDR3 loop is CASSSSLTGATYNEQFF. J is TRBJ2-1 and V is TRBV7-2; the D call of TRBD1 rests on TCRdb alone, since no DNA is present to check it. The CDR3 loop spans 17 amino acids. CDR1 SGHTA and CDR2 FQGNSA come from the germline V gene.

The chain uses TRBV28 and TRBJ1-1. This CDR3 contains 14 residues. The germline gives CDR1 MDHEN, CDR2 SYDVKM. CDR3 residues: CASSPLPRDTEAFF.

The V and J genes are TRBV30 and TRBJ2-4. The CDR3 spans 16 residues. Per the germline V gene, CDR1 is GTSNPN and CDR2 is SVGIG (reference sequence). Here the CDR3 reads CAWSVGVSLAKNIQYF.

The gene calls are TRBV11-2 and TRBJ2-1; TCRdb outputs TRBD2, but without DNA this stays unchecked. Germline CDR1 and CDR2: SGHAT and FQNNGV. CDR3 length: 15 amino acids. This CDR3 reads CASSLGGLALVPGFF.